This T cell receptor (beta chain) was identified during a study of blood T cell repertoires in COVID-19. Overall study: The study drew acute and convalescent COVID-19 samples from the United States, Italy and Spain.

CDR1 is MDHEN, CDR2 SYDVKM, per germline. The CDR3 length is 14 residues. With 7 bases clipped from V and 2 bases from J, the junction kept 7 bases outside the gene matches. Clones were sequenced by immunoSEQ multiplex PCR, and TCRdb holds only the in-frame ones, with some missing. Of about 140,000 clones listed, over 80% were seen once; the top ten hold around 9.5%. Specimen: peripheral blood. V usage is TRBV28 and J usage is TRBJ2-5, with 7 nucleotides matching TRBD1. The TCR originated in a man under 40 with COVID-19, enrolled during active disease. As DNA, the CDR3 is TGTGCCAGCAACAGGGGCGGTGGGCAAGAGACCCAGTACTTC. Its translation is CASNRGGGQETQYF.